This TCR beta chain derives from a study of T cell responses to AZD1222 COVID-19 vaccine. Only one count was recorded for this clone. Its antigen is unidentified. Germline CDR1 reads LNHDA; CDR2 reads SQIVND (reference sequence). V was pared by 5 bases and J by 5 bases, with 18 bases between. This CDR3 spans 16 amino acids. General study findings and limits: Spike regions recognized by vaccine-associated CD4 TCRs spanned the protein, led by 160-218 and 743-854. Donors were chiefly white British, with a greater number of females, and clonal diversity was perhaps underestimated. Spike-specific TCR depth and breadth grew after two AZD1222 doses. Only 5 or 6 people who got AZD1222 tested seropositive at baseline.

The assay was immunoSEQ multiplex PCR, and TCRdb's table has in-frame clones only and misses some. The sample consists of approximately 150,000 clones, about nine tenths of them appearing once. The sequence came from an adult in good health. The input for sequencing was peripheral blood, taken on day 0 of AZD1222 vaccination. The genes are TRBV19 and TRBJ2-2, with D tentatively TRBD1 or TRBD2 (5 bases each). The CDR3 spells CASSEGGSGITGELFF. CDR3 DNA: TGTGCCAGTAGTGAGGGTGGTTCAGGGATTACCGGGGAGCTGTTTTTT.